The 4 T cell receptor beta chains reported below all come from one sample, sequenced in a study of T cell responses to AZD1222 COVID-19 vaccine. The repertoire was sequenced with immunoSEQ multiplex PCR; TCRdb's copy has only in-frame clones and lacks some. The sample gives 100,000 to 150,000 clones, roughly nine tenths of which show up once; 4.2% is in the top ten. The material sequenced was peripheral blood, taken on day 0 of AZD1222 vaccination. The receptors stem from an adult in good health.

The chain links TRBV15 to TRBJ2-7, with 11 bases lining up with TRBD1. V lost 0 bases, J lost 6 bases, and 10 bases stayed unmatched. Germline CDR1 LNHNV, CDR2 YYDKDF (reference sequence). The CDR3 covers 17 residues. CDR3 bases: TGTGCCACCAGCAGAGACCCACTCCGGGACAGGGGGGCCGAGCAGTACTTC. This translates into CATSRDPLRDRGAEQYF.

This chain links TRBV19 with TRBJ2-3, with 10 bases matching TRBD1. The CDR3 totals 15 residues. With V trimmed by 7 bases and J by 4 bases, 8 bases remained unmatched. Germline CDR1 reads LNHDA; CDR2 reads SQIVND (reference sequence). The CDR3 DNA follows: TGTGCCAGTACCCCGGGACAGGGGAATCCAGATACGCAGTATTTT. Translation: CASTPGQGNPDTQYF. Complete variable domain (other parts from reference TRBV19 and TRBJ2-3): DGGITQSPKYLFRKEGQNVTLSCEQNLNHDAMYWYRQDPGQGLRLIYYSQIVNDFQKGDIAEGYSVSREKKESFPLTVTSAQKNPTAFYLCASTPGQGNPDTQYFGPGTRLTVL.

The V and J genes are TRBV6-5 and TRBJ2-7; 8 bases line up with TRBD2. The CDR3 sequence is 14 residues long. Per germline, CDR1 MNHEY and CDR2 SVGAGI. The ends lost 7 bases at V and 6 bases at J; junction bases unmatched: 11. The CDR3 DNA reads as TGTGCCAGCACCAATAACGGGGGGGATCGCGAGCAGTACTTC. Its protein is CASTNNGGDREQYF.

In DNA form, the CDR3 reads TGTGCCAGCAGCGTAGTGTCGGGAGGGATGCCAGATACGCAGTATTTT. Translated, it gives CASSVVSGGMPDTQYF. V gene TRBV9 combines with J gene TRBJ2-3; the match to TRBD2 covers 8 bases. The junction had 7 bases not matched to a gene; V was cut back by 0 bases and J by 4 bases. CDR3 length: 16 residues. Germline CDR1 SGDLS, CDR2 YYNGEE.